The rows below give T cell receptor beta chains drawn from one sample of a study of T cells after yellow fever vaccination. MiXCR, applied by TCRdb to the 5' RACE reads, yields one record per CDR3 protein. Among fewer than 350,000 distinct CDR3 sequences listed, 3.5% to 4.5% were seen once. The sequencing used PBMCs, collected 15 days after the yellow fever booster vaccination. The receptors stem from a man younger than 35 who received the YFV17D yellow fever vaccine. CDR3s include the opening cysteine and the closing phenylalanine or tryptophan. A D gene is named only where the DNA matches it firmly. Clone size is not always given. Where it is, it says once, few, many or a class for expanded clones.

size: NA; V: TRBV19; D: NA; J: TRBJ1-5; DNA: TGTGCCAGTAGTACCTCGCCCGGAGGGGTTCAGCCCCAGCATTTT; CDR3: CASSTSPGGVQPQHF
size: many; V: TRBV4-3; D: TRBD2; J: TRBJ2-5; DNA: TGCGCCAGCAGCCAAGAAGGAGCGGGGGTAGCGGGGAATCAAGAGACCCAGTACTTC; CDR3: CASSQEGAGVAGNQETQYF
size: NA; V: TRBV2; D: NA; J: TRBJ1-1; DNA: TGTGCCAGCACGTTGACAGGGAACACTGAAGCTTTCTTT; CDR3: CASTLTGNTEAFF
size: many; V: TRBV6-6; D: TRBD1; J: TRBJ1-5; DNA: TGTGCCAGCAGTTACTCACGAGGACAGGGATCAAGTCAGCCCCAGCATTTT; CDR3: CASSYSRGQGSSQPQHF
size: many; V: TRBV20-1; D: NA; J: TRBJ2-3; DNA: TGCAGTGCCGAGGGGGGGAACACAGATACGCAGTATTTT; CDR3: CSAEGGNTDTQYF
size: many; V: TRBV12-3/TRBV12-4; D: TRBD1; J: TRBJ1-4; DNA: TGTGCCAGCAGTCGGGACAGCTTAAAACTGTTTTTT; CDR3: CASSRDSLKLFF
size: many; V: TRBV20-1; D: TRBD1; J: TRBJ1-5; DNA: TGCAGTGCTAGGGGACAGGGAAATCAGCCCCAGCATTTT; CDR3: CSARGQGNQPQHF
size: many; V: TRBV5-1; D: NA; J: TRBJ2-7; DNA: TGCGCCAGCAGCGTAACGGCCGACTACGAGCAGTACTTC; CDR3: CASSVTADYEQYF
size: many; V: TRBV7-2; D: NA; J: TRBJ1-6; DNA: TGTGCCAGCACCTCGGATGGTTCACCCCTCCACTTT; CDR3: CASTSDGSPLHF
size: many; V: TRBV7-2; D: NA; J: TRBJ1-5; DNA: TGTGCCAGCAGCCCACAAAACTGGTATGGCAATCAGCCCCAGCATTTT; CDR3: CASSPQNWYGNQPQHF
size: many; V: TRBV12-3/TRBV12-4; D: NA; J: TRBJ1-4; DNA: TGTGCCAGCAGTTTAGAAAAGTGGGATAATGAAAAACTGTTTTTT; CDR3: CASSLEKWDNEKLFF
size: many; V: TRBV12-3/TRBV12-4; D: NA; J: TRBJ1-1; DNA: TGTGCCAGCAGTTTGGGCCTACACGGGGGCACTGAAGTTTTCTTT; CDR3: CASSLGLHGGTEVFF
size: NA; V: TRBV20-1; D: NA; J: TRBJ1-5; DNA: TGCAGTGCTAGCCAGGCAAATCAGCCCCAGCATTTT; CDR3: CSASQANQPQHF
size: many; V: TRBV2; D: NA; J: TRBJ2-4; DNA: TGTGCCAGCAGTGAAACGGCAATTGGGCTAGCCAAAAACATTCAGTACTTC; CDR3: CASSETAIGLAKNIQYF
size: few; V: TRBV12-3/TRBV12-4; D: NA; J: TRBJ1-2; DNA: TGTGCCAGCAGTTTCGGCAGGGTGGTTGGCTACACCTTC; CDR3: CASSFGRVVGYTF
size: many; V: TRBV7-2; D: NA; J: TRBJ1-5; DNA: TGTGCCAGCAGCTGGGTCAACAATCAGCCCCAGCATTTT; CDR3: CASSWVNNQPQHF
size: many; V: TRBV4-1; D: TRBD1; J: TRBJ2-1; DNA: TGCGCCAGCAGCCAAGATCACGGGACAGGGCCGGGTGAGCAGTTCTTC; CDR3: CASSQDHGTGPGEQFF
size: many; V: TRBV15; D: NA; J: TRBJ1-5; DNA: TGTGCCACCAGCAGAGACAAATCTAGCAATCAGCCCCAGCATTTT; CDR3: CATSRDKSSNQPQHF
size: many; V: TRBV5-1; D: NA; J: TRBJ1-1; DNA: TGCGCCAGCAGGGAGGTCCAGGGCACTGAAGCTTTCTTT; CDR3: CASREVQGTEAFF
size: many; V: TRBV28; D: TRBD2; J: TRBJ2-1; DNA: TGTGCCAGCAGTTTGTTCCCTCTAGCGGGCGAAGACAATGAGCAGTTCTTC; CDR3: CASSLFPLAGEDNEQFF
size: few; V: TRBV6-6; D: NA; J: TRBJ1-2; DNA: TGTGCCAGCAGTTACTCCCCCCAGGGTTCGCAGGACTATGGCTACACCTTC; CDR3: CASSYSPQGSQDYGYTF
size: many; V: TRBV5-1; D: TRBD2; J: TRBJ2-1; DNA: TGCGCCAGCAGCTTGGCCCCCGGGGGGGCAACTAATGAGCAGTTCTTC; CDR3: CASSLAPGGATNEQFF
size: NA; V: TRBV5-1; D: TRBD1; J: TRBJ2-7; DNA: TGCGCCAGCAGCTGGAAATTGGACAGGTCCTATCAATTTATGGAGCAGTACTTC; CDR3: CASSWKLDRSYQFMEQYF
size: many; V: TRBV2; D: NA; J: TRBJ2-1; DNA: TGTGCCAGCAGTGTCGTCCTAGTAAAGAATGAGCAGTTCTTC; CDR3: CASSVVLVKNEQFF
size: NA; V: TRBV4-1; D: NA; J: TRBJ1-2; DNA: TGCGCCAGCAGCCAAGTGTATTCGTTATCAGGGAATGATGGCTACACCTTC; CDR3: CASSQVYSLSGNDGYTF
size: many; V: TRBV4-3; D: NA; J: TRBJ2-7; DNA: TGCGCCAGCAGCCAAGAGTGGAGGGGGGGCTACGAGCAGTACTTC; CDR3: CASSQEWRGGYEQYF
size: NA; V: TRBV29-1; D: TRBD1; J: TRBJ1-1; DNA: TGCAGCGCGGTGACAGGGACCACTGAAGCTTTCTTT; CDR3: CSAVTGTTEAFF
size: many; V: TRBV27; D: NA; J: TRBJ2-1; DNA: TGTGCCAGCAGTTTTCGGGGCCACAATGAGCAGTTCTTC; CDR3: CASSFRGHNEQFF
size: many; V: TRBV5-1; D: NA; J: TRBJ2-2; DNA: TGCGCCAGCAGCCTGCCATTGAACACCGGGGAGCTGTTTTTT; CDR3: CASSLPLNTGELFF
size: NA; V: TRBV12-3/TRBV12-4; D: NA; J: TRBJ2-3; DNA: TGTGCCAGCAGTTTGGGGGGCCCCAGCCCCACAGATACGCAGTATTTT; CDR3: CASSLGGPSPTDTQYF
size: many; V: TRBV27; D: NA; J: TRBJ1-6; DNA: TGTGCCAGCAGCCTAGGGGGTGCCTATAATTCACCCCTCCACTTT; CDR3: CASSLGGAYNSPLHF
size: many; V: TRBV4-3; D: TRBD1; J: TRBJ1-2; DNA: TGCGCCAGCAGCCGTACTATAGACAGGGGCCCTAACTATGGCTACACCTTC; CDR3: CASSRTIDRGPNYGYTF
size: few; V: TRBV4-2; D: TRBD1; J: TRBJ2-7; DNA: TGTGCCAGCAGCCAAGATGACAGGGTTTACGAGCAGTACTTC; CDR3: CASSQDDRVYEQYF
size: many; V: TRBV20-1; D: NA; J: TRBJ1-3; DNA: TGCAGTGCTAGTCCAGGATACGCCTCTGGAAACACCATATATTTT; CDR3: CSASPGYASGNTIYF
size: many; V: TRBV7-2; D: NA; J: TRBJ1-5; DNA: TGTGCCAGCAGCTTGGATCAAAGCAATCAGCCCCAGCATTTT; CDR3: CASSLDQSNQPQHF
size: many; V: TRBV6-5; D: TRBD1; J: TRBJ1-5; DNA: TGTGCCAGCAGTCAGGGACAGGGTAGACGCCAGCCCCAGCATTTT; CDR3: CASSQGQGRRQPQHF
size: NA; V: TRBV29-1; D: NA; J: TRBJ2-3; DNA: TGCAGCGCCGGAACGGCGTCAGATACGCAGTATTTT; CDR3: CSAGTASDTQYF
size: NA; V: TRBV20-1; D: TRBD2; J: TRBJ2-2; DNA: TGCAGTGCTAGAGACTACCAGGGACTAGCGGGGGGGCCTCCCGGGGAGCTGTTTTTT; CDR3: CSARDYQGLAGGPPGELFF
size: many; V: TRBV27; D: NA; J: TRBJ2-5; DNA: TGTGCCAGCAGAGGTACCGGGGAGACCCAGTACTTC; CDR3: CASRGTGETQYF
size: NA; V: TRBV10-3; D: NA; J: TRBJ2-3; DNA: TGTGCCATCAGTGAGTCGGACGATACGCAGTATTTT; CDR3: CAISESDDTQYF
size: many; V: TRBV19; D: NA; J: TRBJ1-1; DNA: TGTGCCAGTACGGACACCATTAACACTGAAGCTTTCTTT; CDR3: CASTDTINTEAFF
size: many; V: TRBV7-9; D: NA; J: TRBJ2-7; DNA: TGTGCCAGCAGCTTGTCCCTAGAGCAGTACTTC; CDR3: CASSLSLEQYF
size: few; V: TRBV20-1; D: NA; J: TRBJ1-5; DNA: TGCAGTGCTAGAGTTGGGAGCGGCAATCAGCCCCAGCATTTT; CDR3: CSARVGSGNQPQHF
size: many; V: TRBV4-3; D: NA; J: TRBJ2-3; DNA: TGCGCCAGCCAAGCTGAGGGCCGACCAACGGATACGCAGTATTTT; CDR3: CASQAEGRPTDTQYF
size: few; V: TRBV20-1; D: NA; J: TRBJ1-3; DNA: TGCAGTGCCAGAGACAGGAACTCTGGAAACACCATATATTTT; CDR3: CSARDRNSGNTIYF
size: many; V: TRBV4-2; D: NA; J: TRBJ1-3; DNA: TGTGCCAGCAGCCAAGACACAGACTCCAGCTCTGGAAACACCATATATTTT; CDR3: CASSQDTDSSSGNTIYF
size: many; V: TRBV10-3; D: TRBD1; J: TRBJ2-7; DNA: TGTGCCATCAGACAGGGGAGCTACGAGCAGTACTTC; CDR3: CAIRQGSYEQYF
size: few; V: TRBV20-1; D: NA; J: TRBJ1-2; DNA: TGCAGTGCTAGATCCTTGGCAGGGGATTCGGTCTATGGCTACACCTTC; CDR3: CSARSLAGDSVYGYTF
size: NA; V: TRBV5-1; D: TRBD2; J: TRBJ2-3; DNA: TGCGCCAGCAGCCTTCAATACTCTCCGGCTAGCGGTAGCACAGATACGCAGTATTTT; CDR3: CASSLQYSPASGSTDTQYF
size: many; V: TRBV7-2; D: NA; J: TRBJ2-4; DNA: TGTGCCAGCAGCTTAAATGCAGGGAAGGACATTCAGTACTTC; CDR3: CASSLNAGKDIQYF
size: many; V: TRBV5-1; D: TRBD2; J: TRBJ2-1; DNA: TGCGCCAGCAGCTTGCGACTAGCACTATCCTACAATGAGCAGTTCTTC; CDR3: CASSLRLALSYNEQFF
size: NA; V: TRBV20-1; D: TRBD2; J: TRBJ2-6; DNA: TGCAGTGCCCCGGGGGAGGGTGGGGCCAACGTCCTGACTTTC; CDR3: CSAPGEGGANVLTF